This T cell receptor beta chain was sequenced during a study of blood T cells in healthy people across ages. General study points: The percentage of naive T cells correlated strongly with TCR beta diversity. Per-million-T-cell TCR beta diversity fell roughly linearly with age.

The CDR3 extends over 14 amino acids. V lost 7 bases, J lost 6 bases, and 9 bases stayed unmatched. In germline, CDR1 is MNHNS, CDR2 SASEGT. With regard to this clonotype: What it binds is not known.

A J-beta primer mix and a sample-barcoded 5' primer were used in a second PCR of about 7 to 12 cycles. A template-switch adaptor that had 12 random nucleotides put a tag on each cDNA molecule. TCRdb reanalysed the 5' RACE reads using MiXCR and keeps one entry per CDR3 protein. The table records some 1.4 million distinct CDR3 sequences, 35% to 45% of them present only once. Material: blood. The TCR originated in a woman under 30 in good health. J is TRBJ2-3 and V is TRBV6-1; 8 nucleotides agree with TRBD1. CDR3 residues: CASTGGILADTQYF. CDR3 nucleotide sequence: TGTGCCAGCACAGGGGGCATCTTAGCTGATACGCAGTATTTT.